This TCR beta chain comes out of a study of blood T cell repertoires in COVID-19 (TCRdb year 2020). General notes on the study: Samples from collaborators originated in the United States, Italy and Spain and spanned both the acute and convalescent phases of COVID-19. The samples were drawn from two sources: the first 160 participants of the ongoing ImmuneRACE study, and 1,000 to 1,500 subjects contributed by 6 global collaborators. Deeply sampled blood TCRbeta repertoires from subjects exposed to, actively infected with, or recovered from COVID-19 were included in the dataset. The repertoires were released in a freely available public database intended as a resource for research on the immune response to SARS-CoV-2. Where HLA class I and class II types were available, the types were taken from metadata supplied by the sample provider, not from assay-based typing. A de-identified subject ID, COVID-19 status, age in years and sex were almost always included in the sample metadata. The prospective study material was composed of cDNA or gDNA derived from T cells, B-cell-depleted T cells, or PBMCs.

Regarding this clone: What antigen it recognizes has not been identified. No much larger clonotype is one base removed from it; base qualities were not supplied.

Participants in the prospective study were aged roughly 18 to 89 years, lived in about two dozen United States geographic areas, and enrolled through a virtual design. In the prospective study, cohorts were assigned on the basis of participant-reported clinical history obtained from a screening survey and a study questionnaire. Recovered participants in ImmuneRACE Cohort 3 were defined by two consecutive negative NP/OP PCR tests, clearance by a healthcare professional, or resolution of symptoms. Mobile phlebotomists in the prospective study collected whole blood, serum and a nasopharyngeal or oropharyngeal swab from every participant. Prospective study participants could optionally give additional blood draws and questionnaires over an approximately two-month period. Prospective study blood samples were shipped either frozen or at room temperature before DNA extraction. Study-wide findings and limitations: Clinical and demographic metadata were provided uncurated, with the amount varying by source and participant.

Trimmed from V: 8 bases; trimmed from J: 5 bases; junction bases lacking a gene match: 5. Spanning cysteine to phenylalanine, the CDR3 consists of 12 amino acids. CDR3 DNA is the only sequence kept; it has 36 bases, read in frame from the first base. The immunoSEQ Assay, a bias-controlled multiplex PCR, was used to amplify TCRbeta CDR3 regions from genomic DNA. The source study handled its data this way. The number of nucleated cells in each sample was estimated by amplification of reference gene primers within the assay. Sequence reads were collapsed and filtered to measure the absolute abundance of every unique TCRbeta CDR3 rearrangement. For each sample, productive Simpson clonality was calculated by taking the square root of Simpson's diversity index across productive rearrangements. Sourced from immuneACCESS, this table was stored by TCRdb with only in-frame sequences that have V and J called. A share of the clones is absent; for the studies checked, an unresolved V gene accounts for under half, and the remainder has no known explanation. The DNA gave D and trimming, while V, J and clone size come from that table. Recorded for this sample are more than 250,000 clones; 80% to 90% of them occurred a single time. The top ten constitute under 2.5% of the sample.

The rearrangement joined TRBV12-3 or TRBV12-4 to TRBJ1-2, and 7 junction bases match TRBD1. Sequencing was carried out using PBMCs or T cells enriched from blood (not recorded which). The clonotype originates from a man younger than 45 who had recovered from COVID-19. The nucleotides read TGTGCCAGCGGCGACAGGGTTTATGGCTACACCTTC. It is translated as CASGDRVYGYTF.